This T cell receptor beta chain derives from a study of cytomegalovirus exposure and HLA in healthy donors. Findings and limits, study-wide: Looking again later, the authors saw that most CMV-associated TCR beta chains seemed HLA-restricted.

Trimming removed 6 bases at V and 0 bases at J, with 8 bases between. The CDR3 covers 14 residues. The germline V gene has CDR1 MNHEY and CDR2 SMNVEV (reference sequence). PCR amplification relied on 60 Vbeta primers (plus 13 Jbeta primers). Produced via immunoSEQ multiplex PCR; TCRdb's table is partial and in-frame only. Of over 100,000 clones in the sample, 81% were seen once. In regard to this clone: The antigen remains unidentified.

The TCR originated in a woman in her 30s in good health and CMV-seronegative. The specimen sequenced was PBMCs. The J gene is TRBJ2-2, the V gene TRBV27; the D is unclear. CDR3 protein: CASSRGTNTGELFF. Here the CDR3 DNA reads TGTGCCAGCAGCCGAGGTACGAACACCGGGGAGCTGTTTTTT.